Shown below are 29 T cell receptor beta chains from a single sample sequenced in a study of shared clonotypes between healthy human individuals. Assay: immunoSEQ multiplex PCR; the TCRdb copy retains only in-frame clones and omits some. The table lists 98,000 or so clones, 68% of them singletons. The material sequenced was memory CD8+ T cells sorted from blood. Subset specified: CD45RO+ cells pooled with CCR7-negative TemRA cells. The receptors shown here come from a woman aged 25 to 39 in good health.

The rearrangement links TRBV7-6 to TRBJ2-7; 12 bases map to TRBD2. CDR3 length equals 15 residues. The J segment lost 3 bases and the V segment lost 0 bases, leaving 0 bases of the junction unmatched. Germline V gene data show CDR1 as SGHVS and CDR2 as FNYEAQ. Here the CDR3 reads CASSLATSGGYEQYF. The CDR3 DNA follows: TGTGCCAGCAGCTTAGCGACTAGCGGGGGCTACGAGCAGTACTTC.

CDR3 residues: CAWSGSGGPYEQYF. For the CDR3, the DNA is TGTGCCTGGAGCGGATCAGGGGGTCCGTACGAGCAGTACTTC. The chain carries TRBV30 and TRBJ2-7; the match to TRBD1 covers 7 bases. The V gene's germline CDR1 is GTSNPN and CDR2 SVGIG (reference sequence). The CDR3 covers 14 residues. Trimming took 3 bases from V and 4 from J; bases not matched to a gene: 9. Complete variable domain (other parts from reference TRBV30 and TRBJ2-7): SQTIHQWPATLVQPVGSPLSLECTVEGTSNPNLYWYRQAAGRGLQLLFYSVGIGQISSEVPQNLSASRPQDRQFILSSKKLLLSDSGFYLCAWSGSGGPYEQYFGPGTRLTVT.

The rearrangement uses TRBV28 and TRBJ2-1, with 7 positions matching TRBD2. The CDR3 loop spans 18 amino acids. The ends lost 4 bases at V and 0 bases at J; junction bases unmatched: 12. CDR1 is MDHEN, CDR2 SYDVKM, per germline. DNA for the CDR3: TGTGCCAGCAGTTCCCCACTGGAGACTAGCAGCTCCTACAATGAGCAGTTCTTC. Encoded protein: CASSSPLETSSSYNEQFF.

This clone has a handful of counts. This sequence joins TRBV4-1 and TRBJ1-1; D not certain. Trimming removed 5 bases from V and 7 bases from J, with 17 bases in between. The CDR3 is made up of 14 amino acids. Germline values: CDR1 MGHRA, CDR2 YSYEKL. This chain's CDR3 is CASSFRPFGIEAFF. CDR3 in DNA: TGCGCCAGCAGCTTCCGGCCCTTCGGGATTGAAGCTTTCTTT.

The chain's CDR3 is CASRVGRISGPKSRNEQFF. For the CDR3, the DNA is TGTGCCAGCAGAGTAGGACGGATTAGCGGTCCAAAAAGTAGGAATGAGCAGTTCTTC. The V gene is TRBV28, the J gene TRBJ2-1, with D possibly being TRBD2 (6 bases). Germline V lookup: CDR1 MDHEN, CDR2 SYDVKM. CDR3 length: 19 amino acids. Deletions cut 6 bases from V and 7 bases from J, with 31 bases between.

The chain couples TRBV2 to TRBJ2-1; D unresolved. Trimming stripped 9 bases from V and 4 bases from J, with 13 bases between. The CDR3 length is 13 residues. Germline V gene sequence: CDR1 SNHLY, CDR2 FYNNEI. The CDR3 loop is CASSTGRYNEQFF. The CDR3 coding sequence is TGTGCCAGTTCCACCGGACGATACAATGAGCAGTTCTTC.

CDR3 sequence reads: CASSRRDRGLAGRDTQYF. The CDR3, as DNA: TGTGCCAGCAGCCGCCGGGACAGGGGACTAGCGGGTCGAGATACGCAGTATTTT. V gene TRBV7-9 combines with J gene TRBJ2-3, with 12 bases lining up with TRBD2. The CDR3 has 18 amino acids. J gave up 5 bases and V 5 bases, and 14 bases lay outside the gene matches. Looked up from germline, CDR1 is SEHNR and CDR2 is FQNEAQ (reference sequence).

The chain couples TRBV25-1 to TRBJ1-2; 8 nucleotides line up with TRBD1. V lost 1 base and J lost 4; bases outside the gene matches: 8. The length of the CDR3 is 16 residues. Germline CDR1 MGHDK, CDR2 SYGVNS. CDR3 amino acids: CASSEWGRGRRYGYTF. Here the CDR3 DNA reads TGTGCCAGCAGTGAATGGGGCAGGGGGCGACGCTATGGCTACACCTTC.

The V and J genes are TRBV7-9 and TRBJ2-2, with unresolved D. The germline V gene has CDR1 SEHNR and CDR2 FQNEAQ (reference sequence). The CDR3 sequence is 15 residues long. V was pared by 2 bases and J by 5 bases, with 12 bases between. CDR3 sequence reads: CASSLRLVGTGELFF. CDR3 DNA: TGTGCCAGCAGCTTAAGGCTAGTCGGAACCGGGGAGCTGTTTTTT.

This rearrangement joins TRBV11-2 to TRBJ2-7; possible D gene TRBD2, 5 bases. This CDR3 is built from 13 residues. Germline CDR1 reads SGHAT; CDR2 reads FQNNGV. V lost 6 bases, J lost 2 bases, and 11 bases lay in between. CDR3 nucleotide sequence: TGTGCCAGCAGTTCAACTAGGCCCTACGAGCAGTACTTC. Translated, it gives CASSSTRPYEQYF. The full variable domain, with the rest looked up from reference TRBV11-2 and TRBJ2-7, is EAGVAQSPRYKIIEKRQSVAFWCNPISGHATLYWYQQILGQGPKLLIQFQNNGVVDDSQLPKDRFSAERLKGVDSTLKIQPAKLEDSAVYLCASSSTRPYEQYFGPGTRLTVT.

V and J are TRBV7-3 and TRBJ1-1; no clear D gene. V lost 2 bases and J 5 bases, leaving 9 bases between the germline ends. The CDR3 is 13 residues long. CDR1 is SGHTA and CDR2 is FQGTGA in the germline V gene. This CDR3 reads CASSLYWGTEAFF. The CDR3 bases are TGTGCCAGCAGCTTATATTGGGGAACTGAAGCTTTCTTT.

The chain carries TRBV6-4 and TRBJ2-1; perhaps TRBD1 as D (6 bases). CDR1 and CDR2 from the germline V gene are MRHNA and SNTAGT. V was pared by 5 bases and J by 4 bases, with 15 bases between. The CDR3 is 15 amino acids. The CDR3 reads CASSPTGQLYNEQFF. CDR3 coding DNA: TGTGCCAGCAGTCCCACGGGACAACTATACAATGAGCAGTTCTTC.

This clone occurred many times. The CDR3 sequence: CASSQALLYEQYF. CDR3 nucleotides: TGCGCCAGCAGCCAAGCACTTCTCTACGAGCAGTACTTC. The V and J genes are TRBV4-1 and TRBJ2-7, with D uncertain. This CDR3 has 13 residues. Trimming cost V 1 base and J 3 bases, with 7 bases left between them. Germline loops: CDR1 MGHRA, CDR2 YSYEKL.

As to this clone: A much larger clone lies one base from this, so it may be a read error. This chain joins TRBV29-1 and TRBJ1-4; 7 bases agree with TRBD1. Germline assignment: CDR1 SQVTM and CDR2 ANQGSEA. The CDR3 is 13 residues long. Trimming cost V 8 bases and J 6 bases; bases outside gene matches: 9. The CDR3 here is CSITRTGDEKLFF. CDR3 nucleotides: TGCAGCATTACCCGGACAGGCGATGAAAAACTGTTTTTT.

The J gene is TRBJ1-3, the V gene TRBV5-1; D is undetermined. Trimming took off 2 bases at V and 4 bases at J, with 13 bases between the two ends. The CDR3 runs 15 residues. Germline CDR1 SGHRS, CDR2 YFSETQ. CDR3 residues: CASSFWLGPGNTIYF. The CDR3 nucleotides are TGCGCCAGCAGCTTTTGGCTAGGGCCCGGAAACACCATATATTTT.

The CDR3 protein is CASSEFKGQGFNEQFF. Here the CDR3 DNA reads TGTGCCAGCAGTGAATTTAAGGGACAGGGCTTCAATGAGCAGTTCTTC. The chain is built from TRBV25-1 and TRBJ2-1, with TRBD1 identical over 9 bases. CDR3 length: 16 amino acids. Germline V lookup: CDR1 MGHDK, CDR2 SYGVNS. The V and J ends lost 1 base and 6 bases, in that order; junction bases with no gene match: 7.

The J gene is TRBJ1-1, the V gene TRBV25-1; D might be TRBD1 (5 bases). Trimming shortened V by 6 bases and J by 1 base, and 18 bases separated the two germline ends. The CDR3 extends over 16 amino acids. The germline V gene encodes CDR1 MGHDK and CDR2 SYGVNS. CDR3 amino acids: CASSQIHSGGNTEAFF. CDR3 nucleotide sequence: TGTGCCAGCAGCCAGATCCACTCGGGGGGGAACACTGAAGCTTTCTTT.

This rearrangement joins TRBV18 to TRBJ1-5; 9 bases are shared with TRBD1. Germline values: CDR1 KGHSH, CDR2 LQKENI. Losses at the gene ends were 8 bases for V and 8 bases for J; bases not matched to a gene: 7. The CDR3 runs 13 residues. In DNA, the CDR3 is TGTGCCAGCACGATGGGACAGGGAGAGCCCCAGCATTTT. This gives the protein CASTMGQGEPQHF.

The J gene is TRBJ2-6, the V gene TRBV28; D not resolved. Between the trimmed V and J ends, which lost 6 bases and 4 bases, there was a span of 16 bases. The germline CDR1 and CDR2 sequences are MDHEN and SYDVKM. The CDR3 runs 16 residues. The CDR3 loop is CASRVRWPWGANVLTF. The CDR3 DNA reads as TGTGCCAGCAGGGTACGGTGGCCGTGGGGGGCCAACGTCCTGACTTTC.

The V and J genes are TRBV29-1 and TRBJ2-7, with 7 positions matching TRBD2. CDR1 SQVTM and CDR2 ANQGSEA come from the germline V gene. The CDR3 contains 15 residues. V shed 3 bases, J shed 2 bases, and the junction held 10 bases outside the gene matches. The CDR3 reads CSVDSGRAGTYEQYF. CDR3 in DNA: TGCAGCGTTGATTCGGGGAGGGCAGGGACCTACGAGCAGTACTTC.

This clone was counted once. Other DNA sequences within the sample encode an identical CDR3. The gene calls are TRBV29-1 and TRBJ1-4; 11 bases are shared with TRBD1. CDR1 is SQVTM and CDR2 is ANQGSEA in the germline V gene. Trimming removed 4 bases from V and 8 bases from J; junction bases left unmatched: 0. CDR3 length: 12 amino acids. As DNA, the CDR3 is TGCAGCGTTGGGGACAGGGGGGAAAAACTGTTTTTT. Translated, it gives CSVGDRGEKLFF.

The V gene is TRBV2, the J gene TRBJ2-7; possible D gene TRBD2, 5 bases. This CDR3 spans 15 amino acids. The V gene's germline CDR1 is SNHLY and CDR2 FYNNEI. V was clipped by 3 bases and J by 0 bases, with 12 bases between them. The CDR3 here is CASSEGANSSYEQYF. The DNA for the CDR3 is TGTGCCAGCAGTGAGGGAGCGAATAGCTCCTACGAGCAGTACTTC.

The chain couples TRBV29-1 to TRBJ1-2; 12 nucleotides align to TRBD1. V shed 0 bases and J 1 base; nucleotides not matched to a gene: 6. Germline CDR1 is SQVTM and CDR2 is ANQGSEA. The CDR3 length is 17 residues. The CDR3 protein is CSVEDGTGGQINYGYTF. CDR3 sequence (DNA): TGCAGCGTTGAAGATGGGACAGGGGGCCAAATTAACTATGGCTACACCTTC. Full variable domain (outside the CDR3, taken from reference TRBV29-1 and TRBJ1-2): SAVISQKPSRDICQRGTSLTIQCQVDSQVTMMFWYRQQPGQSLTLIATANQGSEATYESGFVIDKFPISRPNLTFSTLTVSNMSPEDSSIYLCSVEDGTGGQINYGYTFGSGTRLTVV.

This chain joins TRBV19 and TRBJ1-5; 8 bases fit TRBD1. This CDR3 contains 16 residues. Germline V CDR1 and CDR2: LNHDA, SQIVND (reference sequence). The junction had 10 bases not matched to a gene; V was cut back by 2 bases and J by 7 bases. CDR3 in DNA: TGTGCCAGTAGTATACAAGACAGGGGAGGCAGGCAGCCCCAGCATTTT. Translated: CASSIQDRGGRQPQHF.

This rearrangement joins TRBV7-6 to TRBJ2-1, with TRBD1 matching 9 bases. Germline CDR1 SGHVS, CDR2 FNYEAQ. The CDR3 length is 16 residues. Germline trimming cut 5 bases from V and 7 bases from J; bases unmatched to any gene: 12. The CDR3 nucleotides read TGTGCCAGCAGCCCGTCTCCGGGACAGGGTCCAAATGAGCAGTTCTTC. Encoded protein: CASSPSPGQGPNEQFF.

The CDR3 DNA is TGTGCCAGCAGCCGACCCGCAACCGGGGGGGACAATGAGCAGTTCTTC. Residues: CASSRPATGGDNEQFF. This chain uses TRBV7-9 with TRBJ2-1; 8 positions match TRBD2. The CDR3 loop spans 16 amino acids. After removal of 5 bases from V and 5 bases from J, the junction contained 11 bases not matched to a gene. Germline lookup yields CDR1 SEHNR and CDR2 FQNEAQ (reference sequence). Using reference TRBV7-9 and TRBJ2-1 for the parts outside the CDR3, the full variable domain is DTGVSQNPRHKITKRGQNVTFRCDPISEHNRLYWYRQTLGQGPEFLTYFQNEAQLEKSRLLSDRFSAERPKGSFSTLEIQRTEQGDSAMYLCASSRPATGGDNEQFFGPGTRLTVL.

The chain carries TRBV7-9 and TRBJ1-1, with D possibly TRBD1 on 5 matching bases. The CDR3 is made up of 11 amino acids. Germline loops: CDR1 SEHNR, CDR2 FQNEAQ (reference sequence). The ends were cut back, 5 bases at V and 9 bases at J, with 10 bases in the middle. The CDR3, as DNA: TGTGCCAGCAGCCGGGGGACCCAAGCTTTCTTT. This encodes CASSRGTQAFF.

For the CDR3, the DNA is TGTGCCAGCAGCTTAGGGCGTGGGGACACCGGGGAGCTGTTTTTT. It is translated as CASSLGRGDTGELFF. The chain has TRBV7-2 and TRBJ2-2; D gene uncertain. The CDR3 has 15 residues. Trimming removed 1 base from V and 3 bases from J, with 9 bases in between. CDR1 SGHTA and CDR2 FQGNSA come from the germline V gene.

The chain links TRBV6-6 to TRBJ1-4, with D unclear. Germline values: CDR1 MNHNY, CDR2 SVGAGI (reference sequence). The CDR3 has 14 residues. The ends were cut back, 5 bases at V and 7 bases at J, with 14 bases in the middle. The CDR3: CASSPVQSPEKLFF. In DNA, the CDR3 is TGTGCCAGCAGTCCCGTCCAATCGCCTGAAAAACTGTTTTTT.